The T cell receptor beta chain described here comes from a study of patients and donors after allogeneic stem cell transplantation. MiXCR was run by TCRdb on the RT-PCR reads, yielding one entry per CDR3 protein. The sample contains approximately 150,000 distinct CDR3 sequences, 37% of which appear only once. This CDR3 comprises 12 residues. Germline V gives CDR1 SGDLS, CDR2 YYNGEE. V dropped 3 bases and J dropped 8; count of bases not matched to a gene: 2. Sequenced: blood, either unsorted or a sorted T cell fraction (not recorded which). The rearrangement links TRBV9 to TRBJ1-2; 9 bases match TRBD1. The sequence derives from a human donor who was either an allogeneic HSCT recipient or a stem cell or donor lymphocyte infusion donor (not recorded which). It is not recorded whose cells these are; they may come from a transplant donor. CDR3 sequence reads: CASSATGGGYTF. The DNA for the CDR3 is TGTGCCAGCAGCGCTACAGGGGGCGGCTACACCTTC. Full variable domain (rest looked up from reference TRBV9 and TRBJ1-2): DSGVTQTPKHLITATGQRVTLRCSPRSGDLSVYWYQQSLDQGLQFLIQYYNGEERAKGNILERFSAQQFPDLHSELNLSSLELGDSALYFCASSATGGGYTFGSGTRLTVV.